A selection of T cell receptor beta chains follows, all from one sample in a study of blood T cell repertoires in COVID-19. Clones were sequenced by immunoSEQ multiplex PCR, and TCRdb holds only the in-frame ones, with some missing. The repertoire includes tens of thousands of clones, almost 90% of them detected once, and about 8.5% sits in the top ten. Sequences were obtained from peripheral blood. These receptors came from a man between 60 and 70 years old with active COVID-19. Both conserved end residues are part of each CDR3. A D gene is named only where the DNA matches it firmly. Only part of the rows carry a size: once, few, many, or a class if the clone is expanded.

TRBJ1-1,TRBV24-1,-,-,CATSDLSGNTEAFF,TGTGCCACCAGTGATTTGTCCGGGAACACTGAAGCTTTCTTT
TRBJ1-2,TRBV27,-,-,CASSLGRGGAYSGYTF,TGTGCCAGCAGTTTAGGGCGGGGAGGGGCCTATAGTGGCTACACCTTC
TRBJ1-1,TRBV27,-,-,CASSQTDMNTEAFF,TGTGCCAGCAGCCAGACGGACATGAACACTGAAGCTTTCTTT
TRBJ2-7,TRBV5-1,-,-,CASSLEAGNIYEQYF,TGCGCCAGCAGCTTGGAGGCAGGAAACATCTACGAGCAGTACTTC
TRBJ2-7,TRBV20-1,-,-,CSASTSGYEQYF,TGCAGTGCTAGTACTAGTGGGTACGAGCAGTACTTC
TRBJ2-7,TRBV11-2,-,-,CASSLGQDKLIVEQYF,TGTGCCAGCAGCTTAGGGCAGGATAAGCTGATAGTGGAGCAGTACTTC
TRBJ2-1,TRBV29-1,-,TRBD2,CSVATRIYSGSYNEQFF,TGCAGCGTTGCTACCAGGATTTATAGCGGGAGTTACAATGAGCAGTTCTTC
TRBJ2-7,TRBV9,-,TRBD2,CASSPRSGPLTSGGSYEQYF,TGTGCCAGCAGCCCACGCTCGGGTCCCCTGACTAGCGGGGGATCCTACGAGCAGTACTTC
TRBJ2-7,TRBV6-5,-,-,CASSSRGGYEQYF,TGTGCCAGCAGCTCAAGAGGGGGCTACGAGCAGTACTTC
TRBJ2-3,TRBV7-3,-,TRBD2,CASSLLAGGPATQYF,TGTGCCAGCAGCTTACTAGCGGGAGGGCCGGCTACGCAGTATTTT
TRBJ2-7,TRBV6-6,-,-,CASSRGQGREDYEQYF,TGTGCCAGCAGCAGAGGGCAAGGCAGGGAGGACTACGAGCAGTACTTC
TRBJ1-5,TRBV27,-,-,CASSLEQDQPQHF,TGTGCCAGCAGTTTAGAGCAGGATCAGCCCCAGCATTTT
TRBJ2-1,TRBV15,-,TRBD2,CATSGMGLAGAYNEQFF,TGTGCCACCAGCGGGATGGGACTAGCGGGAGCCTACAATGAGCAGTTCTTC
TRBJ2-6,TRBV11-2,-,TRBD2,CASSRKRGGANVLTF,TGTGCCAGCAGCCGAAAGCGGGGCGGGGCCAACGTCCTGACTTTC
TRBJ1-3,TRBV7-6,-,-,CASSRNTGNRNTIYF,TGTGCCAGCAGTCGAAATACAGGGAACAGAAACACCATATATTTT
TRBJ2-1,TRBV11-2,once,TRBD2,CASSLPFESGRAHYNEQFF,TGTGCCAGCAGCTTACCCTTTGAGAGCGGGAGGGCCCATTACAATGAGCAGTTCTTC
TRBJ2-1,TRBV5-1,-,TRBD2,CASSLETSGRLQFF,TGCGCCAGCAGCTTGGAGACTAGCGGGAGGTTGCAGTTCTTC
TRBJ2-1,TRBV15,-,TRBD2,CATRVTSGSNEQFF,TGTGCCACCAGGGTGACTAGCGGGAGCAATGAGCAGTTCTTC
TRBJ2-1,TRBV24-1,-,-,CATSVAGANEQFF,TGTGCCACCAGTGTGGCAGGCGCGAATGAGCAGTTCTTC
TRBJ2-7,TRBV3-1/TRBV3-2,-,TRBD2,CASSTKAGGGYEQYF,TGTGCCAGCAGCACTAAAGCGGGAGGGGGCTACGAGCAGTACTTC
TRBJ1-2,TRBV28,once,-,CASSDSNYGYTF,TGTGCCAGCAGCGACAGTAACTATGGCTACACCTTC
TRBJ1-5,TRBV5-1,once,TRBD1,CASSFGGQLNQPQHF,TGCGCCAGCAGCTTCGGGGGACAGCTGAATCAGCCCCAGCATTTT
TRBJ1-1,TRBV30,-,TRBD1,CAGGTGGLEAFF,TGTGCCGGGGGTACAGGGGGCCTTGAAGCTTTCTTT
TRBJ2-5,TRBV5-4,-,-,CASSLANGETQYF,TGTGCCAGCAGCTTGGCGAACGGAGAGACCCAGTACTTC
TRBJ1-4,TRBV7-9,-,-,CASSSREKLFF,TGTGCCAGCAGCTCGAGGGAAAAACTGTTTTTT
TRBJ1-2,TRBV7-2,-,-,CASSLSVEGYTF,TGTGCCAGCAGCTTATCAGTGGAGGGCTACACCTTC
TRBJ1-2,TRBV7-9,-,-,CASSLGQGHGYTF,TGTGCCAGCAGCTTAGGGCAGGGTCATGGCTACACCTTC
TRBJ2-7,TRBV7-2,-,-,CASSLAGGSYEQYF,TGTGCCAGCAGCTTAGCGGGAGGTTCCTACGAGCAGTACTTC
TRBJ1-1,TRBV6-5,-,TRBD1,CASSSQGAVNTEAFF,TGTGCCAGCAGTTCACAGGGGGCGGTGAACACTGAAGCTTTCTTT
TRBJ2-3,TRBV6-7,-,-,CASSYGGTDTDTQYF,TGTGCCAGCAGTTACGGAGGGACAGATACAGATACGCAGTATTTT
TRBJ1-1,TRBV7-8,-,-,CASSSHRVPNTEAFF,TGTGCCAGCAGCTCCCACAGGGTTCCGAACACTGAAGCTTTCTTT
TRBJ1-5,TRBV10-2,once,TRBD1,CASGRQGRSNQPQHF,TGCGCCAGCGGACGACAGGGAAGGAGCAATCAGCCCCAGCATTTT
TRBJ2-1,TRBV30,-,TRBD2,CAWSVQAGGPYNEQFF,TGTGCCTGGAGTGTACAGGCGGGAGGGCCGTATAATGAGCAGTTCTTC
TRBJ1-1,TRBV7-3,few,-,CASSAGLYTEAFF,TGTGCCAGCAGCGCGGGTCTATACACTGAAGCTTTCTTT
TRBJ2-7,TRBV2,-,TRBD2,CASIDGRFSYEQYF,TGTGCCAGCATCGACGGGAGGTTCTCCTACGAGCAGTACTTC
TRBJ2-6,TRBV19,once,-,CASSVGAWGGSGANVLTF,TGTGCCAGTAGTGTGGGAGCTTGGGGTGGCTCTGGGGCCAACGTCCTGACTTTC
TRBJ2-7,TRBV19,-,-,CASSSAGHSSYEQYF,TGTGCCAGTAGTTCAGCGGGACACAGCTCCTACGAGCAGTACTTC
TRBJ2-7,TRBV30,-,TRBD1,CAWTGRGFEQYF,TGTGCCTGGACGGGCAGGGGGTTCGAGCAGTACTTC
TRBJ2-2,TRBV29-1,-,-,CSVGDTGELFF,TGCAGCGTTGGAGACACCGGGGAGCTGTTTTTT
TRBJ2-1,TRBV3-1/TRBV3-2,-,-,CASSPDSAIYNEQFF,TGTGCCAGCAGCCCGGACAGCGCAATATACAATGAGCAGTTCTTC
TRBJ2-5,TRBV3-1/TRBV3-2,-,TRBD1,CASSFNTGGLLETQYF,TGTGCCAGCAGCTTTAATACAGGGGGCCTGTTAGAGACCCAGTACTTC
TRBJ1-5,TRBV27,-,-,CASSRQMNQPQHF,TGTGCCAGCAGCAGACAGATGAATCAGCCCCAGCATTTT
TRBJ1-4,TRBV27,-,TRBD1,CASSRDRVEKLFF,TGTGCCAGCAGTAGGGACAGGGTGGAAAAACTGTTTTTT
TRBJ2-1,TRBV6-4,-,-,CASSGGFYNNEQFF,TGTGCCAGCAGTGGAGGGTTTTACAACAATGAGCAGTTCTTC
TRBJ1-1,TRBV10-1,-,TRBD1,CASIGQGAGEAFF,TGCGCCAGCATCGGACAGGGGGCCGGTGAAGCTTTCTTT
TRBJ1-5,TRBV2,-,-,CASTRLNSNQPQHF,TGTGCCAGCACCAGATTGAATAGCAATCAGCCCCAGCATTTT